This T cell receptor (beta chain) was captured by sequencing in a study of T cells in women clearing cervical HPV infection. A word on this clone: The read ends 3 residues early relative to the CDR3; the germline J gene fills the gap.

Sequenced by immunoSEQ multiplex PCR; TCRdb stores in-frame clones only, minus some. The sample is made up of about 33,000 clones, and the top ten hold approximately 3.7% of it. Germline lookup yields CDR1 SGDLS and CDR2 YYNGEE. This CDR3 is 13 amino acids long. V lost 2 bases to trimming and J lost 3 bases, with 8 bases between them. The material sequenced was blood buffy coat. The sequence came from a woman between 18 and 70 years old with a cervical HPV16 infection that either progressed to CIN3+ or cleared (not recorded which). This chain uses TRBV9 with TRBJ1-1, with D possibly TRBD1 on 6 matching bases. CDR3 region: CASSVHRDTEAFF. The sequenced CDR3 bases are TGTGCCAGCAGCGTCCACAGGGACACTGAA.